This T cell receptor (beta chain) was found in a study of beta chain features in type 1 diabetes. Sort purity for all populations was recorded as exceeding 98%. Expressed TCRB transcripts got sequenced, as all isolated RNA was reverse transcribed. Stem cell-like memory T cell samples yielded roughly 910,000 reads on average. Generated by immunoSEQ multiplex PCR, the TCRdb table keeps only in-frame clones and is missing some. The table lists roughly 45,000 clones, approximately 53% of them singletons. A word on this clone: Its antigen is undetermined.

Study results and limitations: When cDNA is sequenced, cells with high TCR expression could be over-represented. More deletions and fewer insertions at VDJ junctions were seen in type 1 diabetes patients.

Unmatched junction bases numbered 1, after V lost 0 bases and J lost 2 bases. The CDR3 has 15 residues. The germline V gene encodes CDR1 LGHNA and CDR2 YSLEER. The clonotype comes from a woman in her thirties in good health. Sequenced material: stem cell memory CD4+ T cells from blood. This chain connects TRBV4-3 to TRBJ2-1, with 7 bases lining up with TRBD1. The CDR3 nucleotides read TGCGCCAGCAGCCAAGAGACAGGGCCCTACAATGAGCAGTTCTTC. It yields the protein CASSQETGPYNEQFF.